This T cell receptor beta chain was recovered during a study of blood T cells in healthy people across ages. Whole-study findings and limits: Unsorted PBMCs prevented conclusive naive versus antigen-experienced comparison.

PCR was performed a second time for about 7 to 12 cycles using a sample-barcoded 5' primer and a J-beta primer mix. A template-switch adaptor containing 12 random nucleotides labeled each cDNA molecule. One entry per CDR3 protein, called by TCRdb with MiXCR from the 5' RACE reads. The sample shows 630,000 or so distinct CDR3 sequences, 32% of them seen only once. In regard to this clonotype: Its specificity is not known.

Isolated PBMCs totaled at least 6 million in each sample. The receptor's source is a woman aged 80 or over in good health. The sample was blood.

This chain's CDR3 is CASRIREYSYNEQFF. CDR3 coding DNA: TGTGCCAGCAGGATCCGGGAGTATTCCTACAATGAGCAGTTCTTC. The chain is built from TRBV6-6 and TRBJ2-1, with D possibly matching TRBD2 (6 bases). This CDR3 contains 15 residues. Per germline, CDR1 MNHNY and CDR2 SVGAGI (reference sequence). The V end was cut by 6 bases, the J end by 1 base, with 13 bases between.